This entry lists 31 T cell receptor beta chains sequenced from one sample in a study of blood T cell repertoires in COVID-19. Profiled with immunoSEQ multiplex PCR; TCRdb holds only in-frame clones, not every one. The table has about 60,000 clones, more than 90% seen once. Input material: peripheral blood. Every receptor here comes from a man between 60 and 75 years old with acute or convalescent COVID-19.

The chain joins TRBV7-2 to TRBJ1-2; 9 nucleotides agree with TRBD1. CDR3 length equals 14 residues. With 3 bases clipped from V and 8 bases from J, the junction kept 7 bases outside the gene matches. Looked up from germline, CDR1 is SGHTA and CDR2 is FQGNSA. The CDR3 DNA follows: TGTGCCAGCAGCTTTACAGGGGGCGCGATAGGCTACACCTTC. Its translation is CASSFTGGAIGYTF. Together with reference TRBV7-2 and TRBJ1-2, the CDR3 gives the full variable domain: GAGVSQSPSNKVTEKGKDVELRCDPISGHTALYWYRQSLGQGLEFLIYFQGNSAPDKSGLPSDRFSAERTGGSVSTLTIQRTQQEDSAVYLCASSFTGGAIGYTFGSGTRLTVV.

This rearrangement joins TRBV7-6 to TRBJ2-3; 8 bases are shared with TRBD2. V trimming: 5 bases; J trimming: 4 bases; junction bases outside the gene matches: 8. This CDR3 contains 15 residues. CDR1 and CDR2 from the germline V gene are SGHVS and FNYEAQ. Here the CDR3 DNA reads TGTGCCAGCAGCCCCGCGAGCGGGAGTCCAGATACGCAGTATTTT. This encodes CASSPASGSPDTQYF. Full variable domain (outside the CDR3, taken from reference TRBV7-6 and TRBJ2-3): GAGVSQSPRYKVTKRGQDVALRCDPISGHVSLYWYRQALGQGPEFLTYFNYEAQQDKSGLPNDRFSAERPEGSISTLTIQRTEQRDSAMYRCASSPASGSPDTQYFGPGTRLTVL.

The chain couples TRBV18 to TRBJ1-2, with D tentatively TRBD1 (6 bases). Per germline, CDR1 KGHSH and CDR2 LQKENI. The V and J ends lost 2 bases and 1 base respectively, with 17 bases between them. The CDR3 extends over 17 amino acids. The CDR3 reads CASSPVQGPLLNYGYTF. In nucleotides, the CDR3 is TGTGCCAGCTCACCAGTCCAGGGGCCCCTCCTTAACTATGGCTACACCTTC.

A note on this clone: Distinct nucleotide sequences in the sample also encode this CDR3. The V call is TRBV9, the J call TRBJ2-3; TRBD1 is a possible D gene (6 bases). V was trimmed by 3 bases and J by 3 bases, leaving 8 bases between them. CDR1 and CDR2 (germline): SGDLS, YYNGEE. This CDR3 is built from 13 residues. DNA for the CDR3: TGTGCCAGCAGCGGAACAGGGACAGATACGCAGTATTTT. Residues: CASSGTGTDTQYF.

The genes are TRBV27 and TRBJ2-7; 13 bases are shared with TRBD2. Germline values: CDR1 MNHEY, CDR2 SMNVEV (reference sequence). This CDR3 contains 17 residues. V shed 6 bases and J 3 bases; nucleotides not matched to a gene: 11. CDR3: CASSSPSGTSGNYEQYF. Here the CDR3 DNA reads TGTGCCAGCAGCTCCCCCTCCGGGACTAGCGGGAACTACGAGCAGTACTTC.

The rearrangement joins TRBV5-1 to TRBJ2-6; D may be TRBD1 (5 bases). The V gene's germline CDR1 is SGHRS and CDR2 YFSETQ. Trimming took 4 bases from V and 0 from J, leaving 8 bases between them. The CDR3 length is 15 residues. CDR3 sequence reads: CASSIDSSGANVLTF. The CDR3 DNA reads as TGCGCCAGCAGCATTGACAGCTCTGGGGCCAACGTCCTGACTTTC. The full variable domain, with the rest looked up from reference TRBV5-1 and TRBJ2-6, is KAGVTQTPRYLIKTRGQQVTLSCSPISGHRSVSWYQQTPGQGLQFLFEYFSETQRNKGNFPGRFSGRQFSNSRSEMNVSTLELGDSALYLCASSIDSSGANVLTFGAGSRLTVL.

This chain joins TRBV4-3 and TRBJ2-1; TRBD2 matches at 16 bases. CDR3 length equals 18 residues. J lost 2 bases, V lost 3 bases, and 4 bases had no gene match. Per the germline V gene, CDR1 is LGHNA and CDR2 is YSLEER. The chain's CDR3 is CASSQGLAGGSPYNEQFF. CDR3 coding DNA: TGCGCCAGCAGCCAGGGACTAGCGGGAGGGAGCCCCTACAATGAGCAGTTCTTC.

This clone came up once. The chain has TRBV7-9 and TRBJ1-6, with unresolved D. Trimming left V 5 bases short and J 7 bases short, with 15 bases between. The CDR3 has 15 residues. CDR1 SEHNR and CDR2 FQNEAQ come from the germline V gene (reference sequence). The CDR3 spells CASSLTAQRNSPLHF. As DNA, the CDR3 is TGTGCCAGCAGCCTTACGGCCCAGCGCAATTCACCCCTCCACTTT.

V is TRBV11-2 and J is TRBJ2-1; the D is unclear. Trimming cost V 0 bases and J 7 bases, with 10 bases left between them. Looked up from germline, CDR1 is SGHAT and CDR2 is FQNNGV. This CDR3 region has 14 residues. The CDR3 sequence is CASSLDVSLNEQFF. The CDR3 bases are TGTGCCAGCAGCTTAGATGTCAGTCTTAATGAGCAGTTCTTC. The full variable domain, in which reference TRBV11-2 and TRBJ2-1 provide the parts outside the CDR3, is EAGVAQSPRYKIIEKRQSVAFWCNPISGHATLYWYQQILGQGPKLLIQFQNNGVVDDSQLPKDRFSAERLKGVDSTLKIQPAKLEDSAVYLCASSLDVSLNEQFFGPGTRLTVL.

This clone appeared once. The V and J genes are TRBV6-2 or TRBV6-3 and TRBJ2-3; weak D call: TRBD1 (6 bases). The CDR3 spans 15 residues. The ends were cut back, 5 bases at V and 4 bases at J, with 16 bases in the middle. Germline lookup yields CDR1 MNHEY and CDR2 SVGEGT. CDR3 in amino acids: CASSEAGQSPDTQYF. The CDR3 DNA follows: TGTGCCAGCAGTGAGGCCGGACAGTCACCAGATACGCAGTATTTT.

The chain employs TRBV24-1 and TRBJ2-2; 13 bases agree with TRBD2. The CDR3 has 19 residues. Germline CDR1 reads KGHDR; CDR2 reads SFDVKD. V was clipped by 4 bases and J by 0 bases; unmatched bases: 7. CDR3 amino acids: CATSDPGLAGLSNTGELFF. The CDR3 DNA is TGTGCCACCAGTGACCCGGGACTAGCGGGACTCTCGAACACCGGGGAGCTGTTTTTT.

V usage is TRBV5-4 and J usage is TRBJ1-1; D call uncertain. CDR1 is SGHNT, CDR2 YYREEE, per germline (reference sequence). The CDR3 runs 15 residues. Trimming pared 0 bases from V and 4 bases from J, leaving 13 bases between. The CDR3 DNA follows: TGTGCCAGCAGCTTGGCCCCGGAAGAGGGCACTGAAGCTTTCTTT. Protein sequence: CASSLAPEEGTEAFF.

Written as DNA, the CDR3 is TGTGCCAGCAGTGAGGGGCCCCATTCCTCCTATGGCTACACCTTC. It yields the protein CASSEGPHSSYGYTF. This chain uses TRBV6-1 with TRBJ1-2, with D perhaps matching TRBD1 (5 bases). Deletions cut 3 bases from V and 4 bases from J, with 15 bases between. The CDR3 consists of 15 residues. Germline V gene sequence: CDR1 MNHNS, CDR2 SASEGT.

The chain uses TRBV12-3 or TRBV12-4 and TRBJ1-1; D remains unclear. The CDR3 contains 13 residues. The V gene lost 5 bases and the J gene lost 11 bases, with 18 bases spanning the gap. For the CDR3, the DNA is TGTGCCAGCAGTCCCCGGGTTTCAACCGGGGCTTTCTTT. It translates to CASSPRVSTGAFF.

CDR3 sequence (DNA): TGCGCCAGCAGCACGGACGGGGACTATAATTCACCCCTCCACTTT. Translating it yields CASSTDGDYNSPLHF. The chain combines TRBV5-1 with TRBJ1-6, with no clear D. Per the germline V gene, CDR1 is SGHRS and CDR2 is YFSETQ. The CDR3 loop spans 15 amino acids. Trimming left V 4 bases short and J 3 bases short, with 11 bases between.

The chain joins TRBV5-1 to TRBJ1-5; TRBD1 aligns across 9 bases. Germline CDR1 is SGHRS and CDR2 is YFSETQ. The V gene end was trimmed by 4 bases and the J gene end by 0 bases; junction bases not matched to a gene: 14. The CDR3 is 19 residues long. The CDR3 sequence: CASSLDRTGDHYSNQPQHF. In DNA, the CDR3 is TGCGCCAGCAGCCTAGACCGGACAGGGGACCATTATAGCAATCAGCCCCAGCATTTT. The full variable domain, completed using reference TRBV5-1 and TRBJ1-5, is KAGVTQTPRYLIKTRGQQVTLSCSPISGHRSVSWYQQTPGQGLQFLFEYFSETQRNKGNFPGRFSGRQFSNSRSEMNVSTLELGDSALYLCASSLDRTGDHYSNQPQHFGDGTRLSIL.

The V and J genes are TRBV11-3 and TRBJ1-1, with unresolved D. Germline loops: CDR1 SGHNT, CDR2 YENEEA. The CDR3 covers 16 residues. Trimming stripped 0 bases from V and 5 bases from J, with 16 bases between. The CDR3 nucleotides are TGTGCCAGCAGCTTAGATCCGGGAGGGCTGAGGACTGAAGCTTTCTTT. Protein product: CASSLDPGGLRTEAFF.

The rearrangement uses TRBV15 and TRBJ1-5; possible D gene TRBD1, 5 bases. The CDR3 spans 15 residues. V lost 3 bases and J 7 bases, leaving 16 bases between the germline ends. Germline CDR1 is LNHNV and CDR2 is YYDKDF (reference sequence). The CDR3 DNA follows: TGTGCCACCAGCAGTAGGAGGGGAGACGGCCAGCCCCAGCATTTT. Amino acids: CATSSRRGDGQPQHF.

CDR3 region: CASSVAPGGEGAGYEQYF. CDR3 nucleotide sequence: TGTGCCAGCAGCGTAGCCCCGGGGGGGGAGGGGGCAGGCTACGAGCAGTACTTC. The gene calls are TRBV9 and TRBJ2-7, with D perhaps TRBD2 (8 bases). Per germline, CDR1 SGDLS and CDR2 YYNGEE. V dropped 0 bases and J dropped 3 bases, with 22 bases sitting between them. This CDR3 has 18 amino acids.

The V call is TRBV27, the J call TRBJ2-7, with TRBD1 identical over 10 bases. The germline gives CDR1 MNHEY, CDR2 SMNVEV (reference sequence). The CDR3 is made up of 16 amino acids. The V and J ends lost 5 bases and 4 bases, in that order; junction bases with no gene match: 11. The CDR3 bases are TGTGCCAGCAGTGCCGAGTCCGGGACAGGGGTATACGAGCAGTACTTC. This encodes CASSAESGTGVYEQYF.

V usage is TRBV28 and J usage is TRBJ1-5; D gene unclear. V lost 7 bases to trimming and J lost 8 bases, with 9 bases between them. CDR1 MDHEN and CDR2 SYDVKM come from the germline V gene. The CDR3 sequence is 11 residues long. CDR3 sequence reads: CASNFRKPQHF. Written as DNA, the CDR3 is TGTGCCAGCAACTTCAGGAAGCCCCAGCATTTT. The full variable domain, with the rest looked up from reference TRBV28 and TRBJ1-5, is DVKVTQSSRYLVKRTGEKVFLECVQDMDHENMFWYRQDPGLGLRLIYFSYDVKMKEKGDIPEGYSVSREKKERFSLILESASTNQTSMYLCASNFRKPQHFGDGTRLSIL.

J is TRBJ2-2 and V is TRBV9, with 10 bases identical to TRBD2. J was trimmed by 4 bases and V by 4 bases; bases with no gene match: 7. The CDR3 contains 16 residues. Germline assignment: CDR1 SGDLS and CDR2 YYNGEE. The CDR3 nucleotides read TGTGCCAGCAGCATTCGGACTAGCGGTACCACCGGGGAGCTGTTTTTT. Amino acid sequence: CASSIRTSGTTGELFF.

The rearrangement uses TRBV19 and TRBJ2-2, with 8 bases fitting TRBD2. V was pared by 6 bases and J by 5 bases, with 5 bases of the junction left unmatched. The germline gives CDR1 LNHDA, CDR2 SQIVND (reference sequence). The CDR3 consists of 14 residues. DNA of the CDR3: TGTGCCAGTAGCCGGGAGGGTGGGACCGGGGAGCTGTTTTTT. Residues: CASSREGGTGELFF.

This clone was picked up a small number of times. The chain uses TRBV28 and TRBJ1-2, with 8 bases identical to TRBD1. This CDR3 is 15 amino acids long. Germline assignment: CDR1 MDHEN and CDR2 SYDVKM. Unmatched junction bases numbered 6, after V lost 2 bases and J lost 4 bases. The CDR3 DNA is TGTGCCAGCAGTTTAAGGCAGGGGGCTGTCTATGGCTACACCTTC. It yields the protein CASSLRQGAVYGYTF.

This clone was detected only a few times. The rearrangement joins TRBV6-5 to TRBJ1-1; possible D gene TRBD1, 5 bases. CDR3 size: 14 residues. Germline CDR1 is MNHEY and CDR2 is SVGAGI. V was pared by 4 bases and J by 2 bases, with 11 bases between. CDR3 DNA sequence: TGTGCCAGCAGTTCCTCGGGACTAAACACTGAAGCTTTCTTT. Protein product: CASSSSGLNTEAFF.

The sample holds a few counts of this clone. V and J are TRBV9 and TRBJ1-2; possible D gene TRBD1, 6 bases. V lost 0 bases to trimming and J lost 7 bases, with 22 bases between them. This CDR3 contains 17 residues. The germline V gene has CDR1 SGDLS and CDR2 YYNGEE. This chain's CDR3 is CASSVEPGQPPPIGYTF. The CDR3 nucleotides read TGTGCCAGCAGCGTAGAACCGGGACAACCCCCCCCTATTGGCTACACCTTC.

The rearrangement uses TRBV30 and TRBJ1-3; perhaps TRBD1 as D (6 bases). CDR1 and CDR2 from the germline V gene are GTSNPN and SVGIG (reference sequence). The CDR3 runs to 13 residues. Trimming stripped 4 bases from V and 8 bases from J, with 15 bases between. The DNA of the CDR3 is TGTGCCTGGAACGAAGGGACAAAGGACACCATATATTTT. Translating gives CAWNEGTKDTIYF.

The rearrangement uses TRBV28 and TRBJ1-4, with 8 bases matching TRBD1. From germline, CDR1 is MDHEN and CDR2 SYDVKM. V lost 5 bases and J lost 6; bases outside the gene matches: 11. CDR3 size: 16 residues. For the CDR3, the DNA is TGTGCCAGCAGTCTCCAAGGACAGGGTAGGCATGAAAAACTGTTTTTT. Translated, it gives CASSLQGQGRHEKLFF.

The rearrangement uses TRBV5-1 and TRBJ2-5; D remains ambiguous. The V and J ends lost 0 bases and 2 bases respectively, with 17 bases between them. CDR3 length equals 17 residues. Germline V gene data show CDR1 as SGHRS and CDR2 as YFSETQ. The CDR3 DNA follows: TGCGCCAGCAGCTTGGGTCAGGCTATTCCCCTACAAGAGACCCAGTACTTC. Its protein product is CASSLGQAIPLQETQYF.

The rearrangement joins TRBV28 to TRBJ2-4; tentatively, D is TRBD1 (6 bases). Trimming took off 6 bases at V and 5 bases at J, with 20 bases between the two ends. CDR3 size: 16 residues. CDR1 MDHEN and CDR2 SYDVKM come from the germline V gene. The CDR3 reads CASSPGTPEMENIQYF. The DNA of the CDR3 is TGTGCCAGCAGCCCGGGGACACCGGAAATGGAAAACATTCAGTACTTC.

The CDR3 nucleotides are TGTGCCAGCAGCGACCCGGAGCAGGGGAGGGAAGAAGAGACCCAGTACTTC. As protein: CASSDPEQGREEETQYF. V usage is TRBV7-9 and J usage is TRBJ2-5; possibly TRBD2 for D (7 bases). CDR3 size: 17 residues. Trimming took 5 bases from V and 3 from J, leaving 22 bases between them. Germline values: CDR1 SEHNR, CDR2 FQNEAQ (reference sequence).